One and the same sample provided the 13 T cell receptor beta chains below, sequenced in a study of blood T cell repertoires in COVID-19 (dated by TCRdb to between 2020 and 2021). Preparation of the library involved the immunoSEQ multiplex PCR assay. TCRdb carries this immuneACCESS record with in-frame sequences only. Its versions omit some clonotypes, under half of them owing to an unresolved V gene in the studies checked, with the rest unexplained. The sample yields about 220,000 clones; about nine tenths were counted once. The ten largest clones add up to 0.55% to 0.75% of the sample. What was sequenced was peripheral blood. These receptors all stem from a man aged 40-49 years with acute or convalescent COVID-19.

The chain carries TRBV28 and TRBJ1-5, with 11 bases lining up with TRBD1. Germline lookup yields CDR1 MDHEN and CDR2 SYDVKM. V shed 2 bases and J 8 bases; nucleotides not matched to a gene: 8. CDR3 length: 16 amino acids. CDR3 in DNA: TGTGCCAGCAGTTTAGGGACAGGGGGTCGTCCGAAGCCCCAGCATTTT. Its protein is CASSLGTGGRPKPQHF.

This chain connects TRBV3-1 (or the pseudogene TRBV3-2) to TRBJ1-4; tentatively, D is TRBD1 (6 bases). The CDR3 length is 14 residues. V was clipped by 2 bases and J by 6 bases, with 10 bases between them. Germline V gene lookup returns CDR1 LGHDT and CDR2 YNNKEL (reference sequence). The CDR3 region has the DNA TGTGCCAGCAGCCAAAAGACAGGTCATGAAAAACTGTTTTTT. It specifies CASSQKTGHEKLFF.

The V gene is TRBV16, the J gene TRBJ2-7; D perhaps matches TRBD2 (5 bases). The CDR3 has 14 residues. CDR1 is KGHSY, CDR2 FQNENV, per germline. Trimming pared 4 bases from V and 3 bases from J, leaving 13 bases between. CDR3 bases: TGTGCCAGCAGCCCGGAGCGAGAGGGCTACGAGCAGTACTTC. Amino acid sequence: CASSPEREGYEQYF.

This rearrangement joins TRBV19 to TRBJ2-1, with 10 bases that match TRBD2. V gave up 5 bases and J gave up 5 bases; unmatched junction bases: 3. The germline V gene has CDR1 LNHDA and CDR2 SQIVND (reference sequence). The CDR3 contains 14 residues. The DNA of the CDR3 is TGTGCCAGTAGTCACGGACTAGCGGACAATGAGCAGTTCTTC. This translates into CASSHGLADNEQFF.

The chain combines TRBV5-1 with TRBJ2-7, with TRBD1 identical over 9 bases. There are 16 residues in the CDR3. The V gene's germline CDR1 is SGHRS and CDR2 YFSETQ. Losses at the gene ends were 0 bases for V and 2 bases for J; bases not matched to a gene: 6. The DNA of the CDR3 is TGCGCCAGCAGCTTGGGGGCCGGGACAGGGACCTACGAGCAGTACTTC. Residues: CASSLGAGTGTYEQYF.

V gene TRBV3-1 (or the pseudogene TRBV3-2) combines with J gene TRBJ2-2; a possible D gene is TRBD1 (6 bases). CDR1 and CDR2 from the germline V gene are LGHDT and YNNKEL (reference sequence). V lost 3 bases and J 0 bases, leaving 11 bases between the germline ends. CDR3 length: 16 residues. The CDR3: CASSHATGPNTGELFF. Here the CDR3 DNA reads TGTGCCAGCAGCCATGCCACAGGGCCGAACACCGGGGAGCTGTTTTTT.

The count of this clone is one. The V and J genes are TRBV6-5 and TRBJ1-2; D is undetermined. The V end was cut by 6 bases, the J end by 1 base, with 12 bases between. In germline, CDR1 is MNHEY, CDR2 SVGAGI. This CDR3 has 14 residues. The CDR3 reads CASSLDTNNYGYTF. In DNA form, the CDR3 reads TGTGCCAGCAGCCTTGACACCAATAACTATGGCTACACCTTC.

In this sample, this clone turned up a few times. V usage is TRBV19 and J usage is TRBJ1-5; D is uncertain. Germline V gives CDR1 LNHDA, CDR2 SQIVND (reference sequence). This CDR3 has 15 residues. The V and J ends lost 7 bases and 2 bases respectively, with 15 bases between them. CDR3 nucleotides: TGTGCCAGTACCTTAAGGTGGGGAGGCAATCAGCCCCAGCATTTT. Its protein is CASTLRWGGNQPQHF.

The chain couples TRBV5-8 to TRBJ2-2, with TRBD2 identical over 9 bases. From germline, CDR1 is SGHTS and CDR2 YDEGEE. With V trimmed by 0 bases and J by 1 base, 7 bases remained unmatched. The CDR3 covers 18 residues. The DNA of the CDR3 is TGTGCCAGCAGCTTGGGGCTAGCGGGATTCATGAACACCGGGGAGCTGTTTTTT. Translation gives CASSLGLAGFMNTGELFF.

The genes are TRBV11-3 and TRBJ2-1; 8 nucleotides align to TRBD1. The CDR3 is made up of 15 amino acids. From germline, CDR1 is SGHNT and CDR2 YENEEA. J lost 8 bases, V lost 3 bases, and 9 bases had no gene match. CDR3 DNA: TGTGCCAGCAGCTTCGGAGGACAGGGCGGGGATGAGCAGTTCTTC. Protein product: CASSFGGQGGDEQFF. Full variable domain (missing parts from reference TRBV11-3 and TRBJ2-1): EAGVVQSPRYKIIEKKQPVAFWCNPISGHNTLYWYLQNLGQGPELLIRYENEEAVDDSQLPKDRFSAERLKGVDSTLKIQPAELGDSAVYLCASSFGGQGGDEQFFGPGTRLTVL.

The rearrangement links TRBV19 to TRBJ2-1; TRBD2 matches at 10 bases. V lost 5 bases to trimming and J lost 3 bases; unmatched junction nucleotides: 7. The germline V gene has CDR1 LNHDA and CDR2 SQIVND (reference sequence). The CDR3 is made up of 16 amino acids. This CDR3 is CASSDRTSGDYNEQFF. The CDR3 DNA reads as TGTGCCAGTAGTGACAGGACTAGCGGAGACTACAATGAGCAGTTCTTC.

V gene TRBV18 combines with J gene TRBJ1-5; 8 positions match TRBD1. Trimming took 5 bases from V and 4 from J; bases not matched to a gene: 7. CDR1 and CDR2 (germline): KGHSH, LQKENI. The CDR3 loop spans 15 amino acids. CDR3: CASSAGTGSNQPQHF. Written as DNA, the CDR3 is TGTGCCAGCTCAGCCGGGACAGGTTCTAATCAGCCCCAGCATTTT.

This clone occurred a few times. The chain links TRBV2 to TRBJ1-1; TRBD1 matches 7 bases. The V and J ends lost 4 bases and 1 base, in that order; junction bases with no gene match: 0. The CDR3 is made up of 13 amino acids. Germline loops: CDR1 SNHLY, CDR2 FYNNEI. In DNA, the CDR3 is TGTGCCAGCAGTGGACAGGGGAACACTGAAGCTTTCTTT. This sequence encodes CASSGQGNTEAFF. The entire variable domain, with the rest obtained from reference TRBV2 and TRBJ1-1, is as follows: EPEVTQTPSHQVTQMGQEVILRCVPISNHLYFYWYRQILGQKVEFLVSFYNNEISEKSEIFDDQFSVERPDGSNFTLKIRSTKLEDSAMYFCASSGQGNTEAFFGQGTRLTVV.